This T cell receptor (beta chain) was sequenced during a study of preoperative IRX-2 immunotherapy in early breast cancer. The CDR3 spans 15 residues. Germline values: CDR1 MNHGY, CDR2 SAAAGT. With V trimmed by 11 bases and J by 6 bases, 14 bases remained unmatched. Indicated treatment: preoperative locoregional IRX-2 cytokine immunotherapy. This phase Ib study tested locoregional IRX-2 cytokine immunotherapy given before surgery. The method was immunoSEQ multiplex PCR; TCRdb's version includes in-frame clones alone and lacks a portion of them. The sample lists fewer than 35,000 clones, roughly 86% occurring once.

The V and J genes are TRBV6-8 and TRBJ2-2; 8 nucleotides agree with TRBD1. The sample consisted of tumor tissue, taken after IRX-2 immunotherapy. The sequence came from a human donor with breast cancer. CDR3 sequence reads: CAARGQGAVAGELFF. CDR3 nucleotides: TGTGCCGCCCGAGGGCAGGGGGCCGTCGCCGGGGAGCTGTTTTTT.